This T cell receptor (beta chain) emerged from a study of blood T cell repertoires in COVID-19. The CDR3 is 18 residues long. The germline CDR1 and CDR2 sequences are SEHNR and FQNEAQ (reference sequence). V lost 2 bases, J lost 0 bases, and 19 bases lay in between. Clones were sequenced by immunoSEQ multiplex PCR, and TCRdb holds only the in-frame ones, with some missing. The table lists some 390,000 clones, 80% to 90% of them singletons. This TCR was sampled from a man between 25 and 39 years old who had recovered from COVID-19. V and J are TRBV7-9 and TRBJ1-1, with a weak D call TRBD1 (5 bases). The sample taken for sequencing was PBMCs or T cells enriched from blood (not recorded which). CDR3 protein: CASSLNPRGQGMNTEAFF. The DNA for the CDR3 is TGTGCCAGCAGCTTAAATCCTCGTGGGCAGGGCATGAACACTGAAGCTTTCTTT.